This T cell receptor beta chain was sequenced during a study of blood T cell repertoires in COVID-19. As concerns this clone: This sample also contains other DNA sequences that code for the same CDR3.

In germline, CDR1 is SGHTA, CDR2 FQGTGA. Trimming left V 3 bases short and J 4 bases short, with 15 bases between. This CDR3 is 16 amino acids long. Clones were read by immunoSEQ multiplex PCR, and TCRdb kept only the in-frame ones, dropping some. The sample holds fewer than 120,000 clones, 76% seen once. The rearrangement links TRBV7-3 to TRBJ2-2; TRBD2 is a possible D gene (6 bases). Input material: peripheral blood. This sequence was found in a woman aged 80 or older with acute or convalescent COVID-19. The CDR3 spells CASSFSGGPGTGELFF. The CDR3 DNA reads TGTGCCAGCAGCTTTAGCGGAGGGCCAGGCACCGGGGAGCTGTTTTTT.